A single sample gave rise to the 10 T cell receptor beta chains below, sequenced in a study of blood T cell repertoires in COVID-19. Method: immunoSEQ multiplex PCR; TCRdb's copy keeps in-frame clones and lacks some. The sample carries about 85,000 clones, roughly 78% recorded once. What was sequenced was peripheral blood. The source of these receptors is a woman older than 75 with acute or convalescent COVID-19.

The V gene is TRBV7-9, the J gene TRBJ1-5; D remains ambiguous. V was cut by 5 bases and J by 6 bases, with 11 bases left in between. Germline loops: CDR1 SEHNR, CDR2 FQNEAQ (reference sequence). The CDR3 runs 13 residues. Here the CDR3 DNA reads TGTGCCAGCAGCGAGTCTTCAGGTCAGCCCCAGCATTTT. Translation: CASSESSGQPQHF. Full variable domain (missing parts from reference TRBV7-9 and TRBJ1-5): DTGVSQNPRHKITKRGQNVTFRCDPISEHNRLYWYRQTLGQGPEFLTYFQNEAQLEKSRLLSDRFSAERPKGSFSTLEIQRTEQGDSAMYLCASSESSGQPQHFGDGTRLSIL.

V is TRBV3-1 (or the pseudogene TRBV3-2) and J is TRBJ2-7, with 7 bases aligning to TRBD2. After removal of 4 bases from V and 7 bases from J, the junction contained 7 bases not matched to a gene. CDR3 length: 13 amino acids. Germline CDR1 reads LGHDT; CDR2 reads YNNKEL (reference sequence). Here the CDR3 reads CASSPVYGREQYF. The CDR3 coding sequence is TGTGCCAGCAGCCCGGTATACGGGAGGGAGCAGTACTTC.

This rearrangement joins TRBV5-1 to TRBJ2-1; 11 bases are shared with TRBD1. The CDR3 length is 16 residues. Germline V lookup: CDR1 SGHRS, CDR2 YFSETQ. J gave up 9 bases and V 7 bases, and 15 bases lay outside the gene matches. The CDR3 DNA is TGCGCCAGCTCCCGGTCCCCGGGACAGGGGGACGTTGAGCAGTTCTTC. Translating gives CASSRSPGQGDVEQFF.

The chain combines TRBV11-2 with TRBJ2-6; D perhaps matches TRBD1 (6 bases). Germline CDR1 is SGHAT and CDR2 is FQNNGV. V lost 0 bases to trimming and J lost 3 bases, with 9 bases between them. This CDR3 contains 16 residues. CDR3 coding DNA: TGTGCCAGCAGCTTAGAAGGGGGTGGTGGGGCCAACGTCCTGACTTTC. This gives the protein CASSLEGGGGANVLTF.

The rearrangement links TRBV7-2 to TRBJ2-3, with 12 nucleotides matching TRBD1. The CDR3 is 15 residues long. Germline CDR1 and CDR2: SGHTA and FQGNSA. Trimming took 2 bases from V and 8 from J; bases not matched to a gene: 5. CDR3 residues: CASSLLGTGGVTQYF. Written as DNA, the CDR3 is TGTGCCAGCAGCTTATTGGGGACAGGGGGCGTTACGCAGTATTTT.

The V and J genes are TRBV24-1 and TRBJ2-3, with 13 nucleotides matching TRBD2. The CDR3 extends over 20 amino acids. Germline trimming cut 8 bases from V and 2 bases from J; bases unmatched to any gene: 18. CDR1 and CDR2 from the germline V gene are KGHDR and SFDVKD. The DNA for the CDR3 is TGTGCCACCAAAGCCCCGCCGGGACTAGCGGGACAGGGGGACACAGATACGCAGTATTTT. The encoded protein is CATKAPPGLAGQGDTDTQYF.

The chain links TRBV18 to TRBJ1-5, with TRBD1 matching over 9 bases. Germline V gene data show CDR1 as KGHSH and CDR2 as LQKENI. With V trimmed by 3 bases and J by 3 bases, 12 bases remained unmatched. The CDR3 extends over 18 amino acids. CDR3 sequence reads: CASSPLVLGQGVNQPQHF. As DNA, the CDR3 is TGTGCCAGCTCACCTCTCGTCTTGGGACAGGGCGTCAATCAGCCCCAGCATTTT.

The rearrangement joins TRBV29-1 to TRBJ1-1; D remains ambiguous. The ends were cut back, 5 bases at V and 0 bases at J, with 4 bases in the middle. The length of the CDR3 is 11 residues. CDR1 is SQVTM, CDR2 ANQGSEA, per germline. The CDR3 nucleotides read TGCAGCGTTCGGGTGAACACTGAAGCTTTCTTT. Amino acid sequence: CSVRVNTEAFF.

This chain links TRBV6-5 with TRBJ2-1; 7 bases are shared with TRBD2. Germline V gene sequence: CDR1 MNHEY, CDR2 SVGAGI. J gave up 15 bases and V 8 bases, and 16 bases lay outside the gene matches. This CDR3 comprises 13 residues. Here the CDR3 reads CASGAGVAGRPFF. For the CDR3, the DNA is TGTGCCAGCGGGGCGGGGGTAGCGGGCCGTCCGTTCTTC.

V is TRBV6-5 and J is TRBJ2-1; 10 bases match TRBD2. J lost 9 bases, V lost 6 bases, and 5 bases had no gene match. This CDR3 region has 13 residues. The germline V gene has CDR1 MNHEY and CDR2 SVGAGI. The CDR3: CASRVAGGIEQFF. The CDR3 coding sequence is TGTGCCAGCAGAGTAGCGGGAGGAATTGAGCAGTTCTTC.